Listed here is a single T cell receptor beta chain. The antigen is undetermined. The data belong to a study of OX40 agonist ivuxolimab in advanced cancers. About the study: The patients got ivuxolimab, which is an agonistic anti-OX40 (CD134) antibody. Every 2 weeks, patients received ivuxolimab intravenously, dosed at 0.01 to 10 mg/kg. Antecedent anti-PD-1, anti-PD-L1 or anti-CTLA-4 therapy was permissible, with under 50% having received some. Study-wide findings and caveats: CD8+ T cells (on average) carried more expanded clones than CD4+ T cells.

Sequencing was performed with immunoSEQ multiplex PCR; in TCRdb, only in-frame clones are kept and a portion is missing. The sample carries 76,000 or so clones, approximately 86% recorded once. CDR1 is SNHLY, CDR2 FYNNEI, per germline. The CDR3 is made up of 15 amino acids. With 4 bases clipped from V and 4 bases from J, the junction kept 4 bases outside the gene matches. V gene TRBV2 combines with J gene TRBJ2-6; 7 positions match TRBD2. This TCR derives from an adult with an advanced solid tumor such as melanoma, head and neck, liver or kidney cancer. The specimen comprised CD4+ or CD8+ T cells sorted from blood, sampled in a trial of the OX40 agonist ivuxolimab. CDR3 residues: CASSGGGSGANVLTF. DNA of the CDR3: TGTGCCAGCAGTGGGGGGGGGTCCGGGGCCAACGTCCTGACTTTC.